This is a list of T cell receptor beta chains from one sample in a study of blood T cell repertoires in COVID-19. Generated by immunoSEQ multiplex PCR, the TCRdb table keeps only in-frame clones and is missing some. In the table there are over 85,000 clones, 88% of which are singletons. Sequencing was performed on peripheral blood. Source of these receptors: a woman of 80 years or more with active COVID-19. Both conserved end residues are part of each CDR3. A D gene is named only where the DNA matches it firmly. A clone size is listed for some rows: how often the clone was seen (once, few, many), or a class if it is expanded.

>NA|TRBJ1-2|TRBV9|NA
CASSSTQGVDYGYTF
TGTGCCAGCAGCAGCACACAGGGAGTAGACTATGGCTACACCTTC
>NA|TRBJ2-5|TRBV7-3|TRBD2
CASSLSGLAGQETQYF
TGTGCCAGCAGCTTAAGTGGCCTAGCGGGCCAAGAGACCCAGTACTTC
>NA|TRBJ2-5|TRBV2|NA
CASSWTLKETQYF
TGTGCCAGCAGCTGGACTCTAAAGGAGACCCAGTACTTC
>NA|TRBJ1-4|TRBV10-3|NA
CAISTGRDREKLFF
TGTGCCATCAGTACAGGGAGGGATCGGGAAAAACTGTTTTTT
>NA|TRBJ2-3|TRBV7-3|NA
CASSLTGLTDTQYF
TGTGCCAGCAGCTTAACGGGACTCACAGATACGCAGTATTTT
>NA|TRBJ2-2|TRBV5-1|NA
CASSLEVGDVTGELFF
TGCGCCAGCAGCTTGGAGGTAGGAGATGTCACCGGGGAGCTGTTTTTT
>few|TRBJ2-7|TRBV7-2|TRBD2
CASRTSSYEQYF
TGTGCCAGCAGGACTAGCTCTTACGAGCAGTACTTC
>once|TRBJ1-1|TRBV6-5|NA
CASSRQDHTEAFF
TGTGCCAGCAGTAGACAGGATCACACTGAAGCTTTCTTT
>NA|TRBJ2-1|TRBV29-1|TRBD2
CSIRDWGGSNEQFF
TGCAGCATCCGGGACTGGGGGGGTTCCAATGAGCAGTTCTTC
>NA|TRBJ2-7|TRBV3-1/TRBV3-2|TRBD1
CASSFSTGGYEQYF
TGTGCCAGCAGCTTCTCGACAGGGGGCTACGAGCAGTACTTC
>NA|TRBJ1-2|TRBV19|NA
CASSRASGANYGYTF
TGTGCCAGTAGCCGAGCCTCCGGAGCTAACTATGGCTACACCTTC
>NA|TRBJ1-6|TRBV30|NA
CAWSVQGGYSPLHF
TGTGCCTGGAGTGTGCAGGGAGGGTATTCACCCCTCCACTTT
>NA|TRBJ1-3|TRBV30|NA
CAWSGGTHSGNTIYF
TGTGCCTGGAGCGGAGGTACCCACTCTGGAAACACCATATATTTT
>once|TRBJ2-5|TRBV7-2|NA
CASSTPDRTQYF
TGTGCCAGCAGTACCCCTGACAGGACCCAGTACTTC
>NA|TRBJ2-5|TRBV28|NA
CASRSNGRETQYF
TGTGCCAGCCGCTCTAATGGGAGGGAGACCCAGTACTTC
>NA|TRBJ1-1|TRBV29-1|TRBD1
CSVQPTGGNTEAFF
TGCAGCGTGCAACCAACAGGGGGAAACACTGAAGCTTTCTTT
>NA|TRBJ2-5|TRBV5-1|NA
CASSLTGLSNQYF
TGCGCCAGCAGCTTGACGGGACTGAGTAACCAGTACTTC
>NA|TRBJ2-1|TRBV3-1/TRBV3-2|NA
CASSSPGLGGSKQFF
TGTGCCAGCAGCTCCCCCGGCCTAGGCGGCAGTAAGCAGTTCTTC
>NA|TRBJ1-1|TRBV18|NA
CASSPRGMNTEAFF
TGTGCCAGCTCACCCAGGGGTATGAACACTGAAGCTTTCTTT
>NA|TRBJ1-2|TRBV6-5|NA
CASSYSTGTTYGYTF
TGTGCCAGCAGTTACTCCACAGGGACTACCTATGGCTACACCTTC
>NA|TRBJ1-2|TRBV6-2/TRBV6-3|NA
CASSWGTYGYTF
TGTGCCAGCAGTTGGGGGACTTATGGCTACACCTTC
>NA|TRBJ2-3|TRBV6-6|NA
CASSLNHRGIPTDTQYF
TGTGCCAGCAGTCTCAACCATCGGGGAATTCCCACAGATACGCAGTATTTT
>NA|TRBJ1-1|TRBV29-1|NA
CSVEDIDRITPGAFF
TGCAGCGTTGAAGACATAGACAGAATTACACCTGGGGCTTTCTTT
>NA|TRBJ2-1|TRBV15|TRBD2
CATSREDSGGQWSYNEQFF
TGTGCCACCAGCAGAGAAGACTCGGGGGGGCAATGGTCCTACAATGAGCAGTTCTTC